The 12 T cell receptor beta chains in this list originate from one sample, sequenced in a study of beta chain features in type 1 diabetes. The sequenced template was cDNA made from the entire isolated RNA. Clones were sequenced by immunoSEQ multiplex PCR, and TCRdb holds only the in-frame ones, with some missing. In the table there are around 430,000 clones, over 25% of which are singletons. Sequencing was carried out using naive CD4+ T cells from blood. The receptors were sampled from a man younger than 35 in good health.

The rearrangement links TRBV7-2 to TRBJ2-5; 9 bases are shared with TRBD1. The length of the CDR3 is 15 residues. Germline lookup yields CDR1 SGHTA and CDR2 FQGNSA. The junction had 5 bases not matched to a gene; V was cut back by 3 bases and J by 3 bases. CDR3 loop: CASSFFRDREETQYF. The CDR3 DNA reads TGTGCCAGCAGCTTCTTCCGGGACAGGGAAGAGACCCAGTACTTC.

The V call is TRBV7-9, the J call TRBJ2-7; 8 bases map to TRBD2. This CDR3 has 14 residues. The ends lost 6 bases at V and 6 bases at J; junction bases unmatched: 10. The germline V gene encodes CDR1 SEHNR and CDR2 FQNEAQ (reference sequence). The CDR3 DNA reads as TGTGCCAGCAGTCGCGCCGGGACTAGAAGCGAGCAGTACTTC. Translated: CASSRAGTRSEQYF.

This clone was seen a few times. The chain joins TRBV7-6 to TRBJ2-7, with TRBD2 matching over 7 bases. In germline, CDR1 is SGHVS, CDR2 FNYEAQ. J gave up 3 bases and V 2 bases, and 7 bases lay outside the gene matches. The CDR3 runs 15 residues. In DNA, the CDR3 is TGTGCCAGCAGCTTAATGGGAGGGGAGGTCTACGAGCAGTACTTC. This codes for CASSLMGGEVYEQYF.

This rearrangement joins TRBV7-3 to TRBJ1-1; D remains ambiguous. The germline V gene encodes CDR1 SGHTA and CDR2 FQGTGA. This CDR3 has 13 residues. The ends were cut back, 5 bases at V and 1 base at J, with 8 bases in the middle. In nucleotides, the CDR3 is TGTGCCAGCAGCCCGGACGGGAACACTGAAGCTTTCTTT. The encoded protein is CASSPDGNTEAFF. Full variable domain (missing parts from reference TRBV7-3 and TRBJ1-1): GAGVSQTPSNKVTEKGKYVELRCDPISGHTALYWYRQSLGQGPEFLIYFQGTGAADDSGLPNDRFFAVRPEGSVSTLKIQRTERGDSAVYLCASSPDGNTEAFFGQGTRLTVV.

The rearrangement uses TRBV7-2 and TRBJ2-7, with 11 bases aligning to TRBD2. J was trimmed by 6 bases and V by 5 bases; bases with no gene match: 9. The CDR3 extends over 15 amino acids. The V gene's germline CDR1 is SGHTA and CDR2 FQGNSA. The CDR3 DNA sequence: TGTGCCAGCAGCCCCTCTAGCGGGAGGCCCCGCGAGCAGTACTTC. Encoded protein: CASSPSSGRPREQYF.

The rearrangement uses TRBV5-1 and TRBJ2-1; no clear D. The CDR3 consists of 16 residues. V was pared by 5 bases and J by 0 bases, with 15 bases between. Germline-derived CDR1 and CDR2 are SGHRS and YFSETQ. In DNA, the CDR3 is TGCGCCAGCAGGGAAAGGGTCCAAAGCTCCTACAATGAGCAGTTCTTC. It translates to CASRERVQSSYNEQFF. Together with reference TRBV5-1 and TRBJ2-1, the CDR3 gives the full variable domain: KAGVTQTPRYLIKTRGQQVTLSCSPISGHRSVSWYQQTPGQGLQFLFEYFSETQRNKGNFPGRFSGRQFSNSRSEMNVSTLELGDSALYLCASRERVQSSYNEQFFGPGTRLTVL.

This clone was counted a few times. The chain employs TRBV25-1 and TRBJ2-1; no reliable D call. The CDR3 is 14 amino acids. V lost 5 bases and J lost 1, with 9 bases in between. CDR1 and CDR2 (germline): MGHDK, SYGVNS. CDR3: CASSPIESYNEQFF. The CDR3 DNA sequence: TGTGCCAGCAGTCCGATAGAGTCCTACAATGAGCAGTTCTTC. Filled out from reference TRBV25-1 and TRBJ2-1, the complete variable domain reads EADIYQTPRYLVIGTGKKITLECSQTMGHDKMYWYQQDPGMELHLIHYSYGVNSTEKGDLSSESTVSRIRTEHFPLTLESARPSHTSQYLCASSPIESYNEQFFGPGTRLTVL.

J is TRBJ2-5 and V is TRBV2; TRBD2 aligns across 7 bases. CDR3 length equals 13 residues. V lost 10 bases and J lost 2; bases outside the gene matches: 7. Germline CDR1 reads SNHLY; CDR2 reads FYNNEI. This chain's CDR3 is CATSLAAQETQYF. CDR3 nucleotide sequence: TGTGCCACCTCTCTAGCGGCACAAGAGACCCAGTACTTC.

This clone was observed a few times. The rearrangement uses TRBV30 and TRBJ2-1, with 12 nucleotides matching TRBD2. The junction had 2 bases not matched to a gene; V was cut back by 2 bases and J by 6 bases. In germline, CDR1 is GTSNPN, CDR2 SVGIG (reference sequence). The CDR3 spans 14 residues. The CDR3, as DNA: TGTGCCTGGAGTACTAGCGGGAGGATCAATGAGCAGTTCTTC. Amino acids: CAWSTSGRINEQFF.

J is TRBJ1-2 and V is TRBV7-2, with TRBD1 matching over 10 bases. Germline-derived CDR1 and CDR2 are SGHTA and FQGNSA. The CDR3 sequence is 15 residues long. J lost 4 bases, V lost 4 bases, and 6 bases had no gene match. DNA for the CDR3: TGTGCCAGCAGCTCCGACAGGGGGCGAGGCTATGGCTACACCTTC. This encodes CASSSDRGRGYGYTF.

DNA for the CDR3: TGCGCCAGCAGCCTCGGGCGGGTTTTCACAGATACGCAGTATTTT. As protein: CASSLGRVFTDTQYF. The chain joins TRBV4-3 to TRBJ2-3; weak D call: TRBD2 (5 bases). V dropped 4 bases and J dropped 2 bases, with 13 bases sitting between them. This CDR3 is built from 15 residues. The germline gives CDR1 LGHNA, CDR2 YSLEER.

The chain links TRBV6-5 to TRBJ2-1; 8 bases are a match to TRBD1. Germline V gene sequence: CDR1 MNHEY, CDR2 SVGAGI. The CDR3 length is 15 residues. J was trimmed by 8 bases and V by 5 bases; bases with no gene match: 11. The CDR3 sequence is CASSRPGQASDEQFF. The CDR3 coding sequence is TGTGCCAGCAGTCGACCGGGACAGGCGAGCGATGAGCAGTTCTTC.